Sequencing of this T cell receptor beta chain was carried out in a study of CD8 T cells in ankylosing spondylitis (dated by TCRdb to 2015 to 2018). The study in broad terms: To find TCR variants linked to disease, the study profiled T cell receptor beta repertoires in ankylosing spondylitis patients and healthy donors. In total, the full study cohort was made up of about 99 healthy donors and about two dozen ankylosing spondylitis patients. Peripheral blood samples were taken, and synovial fluid was additionally collected from ankylosing spondylitis patients.

In this sample, this clonotype turned up many times. Its antigen remains undetermined. No base quality values were provided; no much bigger clone lies one nucleotide off. The investigation overall reported the following: Some of the motif variants had been reported before in the synovial fluid and blood of reactive arthritis patients, a finding that suggests common disease-initiation mechanisms. Significant enrichment of the disease-linked clones was reported in matched synovial fluid samples from ankylosing spondylitis patients. Blood from ankylosing spondylitis patients appeared to be characterized by a TCR beta motif composed of 7 to 9 highly homologous amino acid variants. The disease-linked clones had a CD8+ phenotype and were found at relatively low frequencies in peripheral blood.

For sequencing, an Illumina HiSeq 2500 was employed. Quantitative 5'-RACE with molecular barcodes was the method used to prepare the TCR beta libraries. Under the source paper's analysis protocol: A new computational method, built on a probabilistic model of VDJ rearrangement, was used to identify disease-linked TCR variants. In-frame beta chains were kept once TCRdb had trimmed the public reads at Q25 with fastp and called clones with MiXCR. A single entry per CDR3 protein holds the most common genes and DNA from its merged rows. These V and J calls are TCRdb output, not the study's own analysis. The sample profile shows some 25,000 distinct CDR3 sequences; over 2% of them were found once. Approximately 7.5% of the sample is in the top ten clones. V sheds 1 base and J sheds 0 bases, leaving 11 bases between their ends. The germline V gene gives CDR1 as SGDLS and CDR2 as YYNGEE. CDR3 length: 16 amino acids, cysteine to phenylalanine. The CDR3 DNA has 48 bases and is translated from base 1.

Sample: blood, either unsorted or a sorted T cell fraction (not recorded which). The sequence was obtained from a female donor with ankylosing spondylitis or in good health (not recorded which). The rearrangement combines TRBV9 with TRBJ2-1; the D gene cannot be resolved reliably. The CDR3 reads CASSVTAASSYNEQFF. At the DNA level, the sequence is TGTGCCAGCAGCGTAACAGCCGCTAGCTCCTACAATGAGCAGTTCTTC. Where the CDR3 stops, the reference TRBV9 and TRBJ2-1 genes take over; the full variable domain is DSGVTQTPKHLITATGQRVTLRCSPRSGDLSVYWYQQSLDQGLQFLIQYYNGEERAKGNILERFSAQQFPDLHSELNLSSLELGDSALYFCASSVTAASSYNEQFFGPGTRLTVL.